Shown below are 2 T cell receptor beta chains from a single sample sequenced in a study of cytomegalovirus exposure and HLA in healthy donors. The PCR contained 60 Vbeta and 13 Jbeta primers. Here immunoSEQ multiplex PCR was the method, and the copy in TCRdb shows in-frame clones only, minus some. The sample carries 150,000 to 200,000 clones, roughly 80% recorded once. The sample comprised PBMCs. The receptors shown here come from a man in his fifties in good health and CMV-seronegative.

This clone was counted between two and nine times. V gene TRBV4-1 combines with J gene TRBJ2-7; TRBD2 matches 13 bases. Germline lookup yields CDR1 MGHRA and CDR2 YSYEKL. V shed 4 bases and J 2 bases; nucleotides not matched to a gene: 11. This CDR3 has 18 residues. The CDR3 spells CASSLRTSGGENAYEQYF. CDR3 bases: TGCGCCAGCAGCCTCCGGACTAGCGGGGGTGAGAACGCCTACGAGCAGTACTTC.

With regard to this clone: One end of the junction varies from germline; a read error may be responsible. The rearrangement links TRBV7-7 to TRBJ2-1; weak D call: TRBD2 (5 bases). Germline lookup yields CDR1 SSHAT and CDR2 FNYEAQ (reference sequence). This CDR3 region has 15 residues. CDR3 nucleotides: TGTGCTAGCAGCTTTTCGGACTCTCTTTACAATGAGCAGTTCTTC. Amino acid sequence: CASSFSDSLYNEQFF. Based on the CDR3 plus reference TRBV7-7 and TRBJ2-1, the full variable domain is GAGVSQSPRYKVTKRGQDVTLRCDPISSHATLYWYQQALGQGPEFLTYFNYEAQPDKSGLPSDRFSAERPEGSISTLTIQRTEQRDSAMYRCASSFSDSLYNEQFFGPGTRLTVL.